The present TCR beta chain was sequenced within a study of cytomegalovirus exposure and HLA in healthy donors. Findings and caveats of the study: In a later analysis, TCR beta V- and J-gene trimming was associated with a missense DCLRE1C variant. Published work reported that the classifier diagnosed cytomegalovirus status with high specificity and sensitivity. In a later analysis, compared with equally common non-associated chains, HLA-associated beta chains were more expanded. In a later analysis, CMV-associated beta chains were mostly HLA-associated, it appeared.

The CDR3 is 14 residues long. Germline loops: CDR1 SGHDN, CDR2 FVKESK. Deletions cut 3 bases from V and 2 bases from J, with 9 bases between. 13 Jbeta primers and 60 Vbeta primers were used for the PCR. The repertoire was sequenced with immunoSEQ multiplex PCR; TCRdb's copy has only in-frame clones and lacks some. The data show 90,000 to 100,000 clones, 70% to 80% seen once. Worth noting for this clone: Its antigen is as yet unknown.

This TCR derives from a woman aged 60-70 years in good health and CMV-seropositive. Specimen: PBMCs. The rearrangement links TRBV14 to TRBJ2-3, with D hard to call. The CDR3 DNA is TGTGCCAGCAGCCACGATTACTCCACAGATACGCAGTATTTT. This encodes CASSHDYSTDTQYF. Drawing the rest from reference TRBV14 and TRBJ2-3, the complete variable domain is EAGVTQFPSHSVIEKGQTVTLRCDPISGHDNLYWYRRVMGKEIKFLLHFVKESKQDESGMPNNRFLAERTGGTYSTLKVQPAELEDSGVYFCASSHDYSTDTQYFGPGTRLTVL.